What follows is one TCR beta chain and its context. The antigen is undetermined. Assay: immunoSEQ multiplex PCR; the TCRdb copy retains only in-frame clones and omits some. The sample has over 100,000 clones, about 93% seen once. The CDR3 is 13 residues long. Germline V gives CDR1 SGDLS, CDR2 YYNGEE. Trimming removed 0 bases at V and 5 bases at J, with 9 bases between. This specimen belongs to a study of T cell responses to AZD1222 COVID-19 vaccine. Study outcomes and limitations: White British people made up most donors, females outnumbered males, and clonal diversity was possibly underestimated. There were repertoire samples only from the period after the peak T cell response.

This rearrangement joins TRBV9 to TRBJ2-7; the D gene is possibly TRBD2 (6 bases). The material sequenced was peripheral blood, taken on day 0 of AZD1222 vaccination. The clonotype originates from an adult in good health. In nucleotides, the CDR3 is TGTGCCAGCAGCGTAGGACTAGTGCACGAGCAGTACTTC. Translated: CASSVGLVHEQYF.